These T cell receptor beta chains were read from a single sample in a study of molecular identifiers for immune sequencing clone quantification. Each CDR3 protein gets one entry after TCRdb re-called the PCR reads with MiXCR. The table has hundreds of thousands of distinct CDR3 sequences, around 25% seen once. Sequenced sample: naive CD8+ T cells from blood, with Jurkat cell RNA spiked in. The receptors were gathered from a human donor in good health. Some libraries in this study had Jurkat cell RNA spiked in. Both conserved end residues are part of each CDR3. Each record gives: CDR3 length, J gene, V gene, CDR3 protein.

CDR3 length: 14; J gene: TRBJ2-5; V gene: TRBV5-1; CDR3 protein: CASSLDTGMGTQYF
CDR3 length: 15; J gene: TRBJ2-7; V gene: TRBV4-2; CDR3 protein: CASSQGVLSSYEQYF
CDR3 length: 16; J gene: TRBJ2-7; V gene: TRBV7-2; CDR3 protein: CASSSSTRGPIYEQYF
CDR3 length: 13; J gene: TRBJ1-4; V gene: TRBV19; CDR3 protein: CASSTGGNEKLFF
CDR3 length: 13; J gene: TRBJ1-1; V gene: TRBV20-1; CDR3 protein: CSAKDRLHTEAFF
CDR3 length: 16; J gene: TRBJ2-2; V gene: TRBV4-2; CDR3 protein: CASSQEWDRDTGELFF
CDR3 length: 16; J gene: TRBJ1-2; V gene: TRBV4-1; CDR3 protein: CASSQVIRDRVFGYTF
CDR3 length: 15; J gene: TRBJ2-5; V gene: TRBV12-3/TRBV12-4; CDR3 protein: CASRRDRGRDETQYF
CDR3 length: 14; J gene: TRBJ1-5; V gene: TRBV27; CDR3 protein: CASSWAGRDQPQHF
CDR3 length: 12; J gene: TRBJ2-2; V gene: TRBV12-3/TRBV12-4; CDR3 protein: CASSSQSGELFF
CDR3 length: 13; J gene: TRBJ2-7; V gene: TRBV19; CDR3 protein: CASGLGALNEQYF
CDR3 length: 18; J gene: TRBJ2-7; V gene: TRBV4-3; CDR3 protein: CASSQGLFGGDISYEQYF
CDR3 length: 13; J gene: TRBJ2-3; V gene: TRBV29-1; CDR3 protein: CSAGNVGTDTQYF
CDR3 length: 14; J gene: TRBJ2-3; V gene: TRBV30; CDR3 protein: CAWSLGQGTDTQYF
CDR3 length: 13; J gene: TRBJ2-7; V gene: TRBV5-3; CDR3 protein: CASSWGGADEQYF
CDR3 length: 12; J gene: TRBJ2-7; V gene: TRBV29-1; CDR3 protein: CSVDTPTYEQYF
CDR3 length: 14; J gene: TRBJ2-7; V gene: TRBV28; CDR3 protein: CASRYRGVNYEQYF
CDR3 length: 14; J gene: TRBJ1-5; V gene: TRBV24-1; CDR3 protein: CATSDLGANQPQHF
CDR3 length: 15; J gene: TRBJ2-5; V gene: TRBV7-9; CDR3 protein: CASSPTSGLQETQYF
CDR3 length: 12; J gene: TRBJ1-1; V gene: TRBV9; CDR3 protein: CASSSDGTEAFF
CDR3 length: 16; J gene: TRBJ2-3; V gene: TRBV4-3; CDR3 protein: CASSQVAGPSTDTQYF
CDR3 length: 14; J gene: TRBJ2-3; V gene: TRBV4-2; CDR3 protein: CASSQVGNTDTQYF
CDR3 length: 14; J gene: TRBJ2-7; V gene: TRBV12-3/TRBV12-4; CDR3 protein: CAIAVLGGYYEQYF
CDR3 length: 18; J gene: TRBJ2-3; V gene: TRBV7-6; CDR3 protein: CASSPDIIDTLGTDTQYF
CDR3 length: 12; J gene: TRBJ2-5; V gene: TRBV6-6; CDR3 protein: CASRFKGETQYF
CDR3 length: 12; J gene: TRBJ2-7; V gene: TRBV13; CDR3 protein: CASSPMSREQYF
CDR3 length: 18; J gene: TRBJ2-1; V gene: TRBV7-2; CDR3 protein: CASSPDPTSGSSYNEQFF
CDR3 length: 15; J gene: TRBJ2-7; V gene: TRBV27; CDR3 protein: CASSPRGAETYEQYF
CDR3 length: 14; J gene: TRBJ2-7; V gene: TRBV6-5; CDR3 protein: CASGPGQGTYEQYF
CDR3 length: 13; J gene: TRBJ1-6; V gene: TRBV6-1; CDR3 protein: CASKGHEGSPLHF
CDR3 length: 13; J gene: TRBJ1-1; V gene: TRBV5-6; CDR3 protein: CASSLDGHFEAFF
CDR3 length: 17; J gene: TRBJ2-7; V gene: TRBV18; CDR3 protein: CASSKGTGVSSLYEQYF
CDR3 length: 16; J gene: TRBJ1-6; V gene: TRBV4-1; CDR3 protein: CARRPLIRAAGSPLPF